This T cell receptor (beta chain) came from a study of blood T cell repertoires in COVID-19. Whole-study context: The samples span acute and convalescent COVID-19 from the United States, Italy and Spain. PBMCs, B-cell-depleted T cells, or T cells provided the cDNA or gDNA that made up the material.

Source study methods: Reference gene primer amplification gave nucleated cell count estimates. Some clones are missing from TCRdb's copy, which holds only in-frame ones; the method was immunoSEQ multiplex PCR. V, J and clone size are those of that table, while D and trimming were read from the DNA. The profile covers approximately 110,000 clones, with roughly four fifths appearing a single time and 7% to 9.5% taken by the ten largest. The V end was cut by 4 bases, the J end by 6 bases, with 11 bases between. There are 14 residues in the CDR3. Germline V gives CDR1 SGHRS, CDR2 YFSETQ. Material: peripheral blood. The sequence was collected from an older man with acute or convalescent COVID-19. The chain employs TRBV5-1 and TRBJ1-6; D not resolved. This CDR3 reads CASSPGHANSPLHF. CDR3 nucleotide sequence: TGCGCCAGCAGCCCCGGTCACGCTAATTCACCCCTCCACTTT.